The rows below give T cell receptor beta chains drawn from one sample of a study of Graves' ophthalmopathy and Graves' hyperthyroidism. TCRdb fed the multiplex PCR reads into MiXCR, producing one record per CDR3 protein. The table includes 900,000 to 1,200,000 distinct CDR3 sequences, about two fifths detected once. The specimen was peripheral blood or thyroid tissue (not recorded which). These receptors originate from an adult man with Graves' hyperthyroidism. Both conserved end residues are part of each CDR3. D genes are given only for firm matches. Clone size is not always given. Where it is, it says once, few, many or a class for expanded clones.

many	TRBD1	TRBV5-1	TRBJ1-2	CASSYAGTVHGYTF	TGCGCCAGCAGCTACGCCGGGACAGTCCATGGCTACACCTTC
many	TRBD1	TRBV20-1	TRBJ2-2	CSARGWDRVTGELFF	TGCAGTGCTAGAGGGTGGGACAGGGTCACCGGGGAGCTGTTTTTT
NA	NA	TRBV7-2	TRBJ1-2	CASSPDQGSNYGYTF	TGTGCCAGCAGCCCGGACCAGGGAAGCAACTATGGCTACACCTTC
NA	TRBD2	TRBV12-3/TRBV12-4	TRBJ2-2	CASETSGRGNTGELFF	TGTGCCAGCGAGACTAGCGGGAGAGGCAACACCGGGGAGCTGTTTTTT
many	TRBD1	TRBV29-1	TRBJ1-1	CSVVDRSYTEAFF	TGCAGCGTTGTGGACAGGAGCTACACTGAAGCTTTCTTT
many	TRBD2	TRBV5-1	TRBJ2-7	CASRFLAESSYEQYF	TGCGCCAGCAGGTTCCTAGCGGAGAGCTCCTACGAGCAGTACTTC
few	TRBD2	TRBV7-2	TRBJ2-2	CASSSPGGSGGWTGELFF	TGTGCCAGCAGCTCCCCAGGGGGTAGCGGGGGGTGGACCGGGGAGCTGTTTTTT
NA	NA	TRBV25-1	TRBJ1-2	CARRKPYGYTF	TGTGCCAGAAGAAAACCTTATGGCTACACCTTC
many	NA	TRBV12-3/TRBV12-4	TRBJ1-2	CASSSRQAHSLSYGYTF	TGTGCCAGCAGCTCCAGACAGGCGCACTCCCTGTCCTATGGCTACACCTTC
many	NA	TRBV5-1	TRBJ2-2	CASSLAWTVNTGELFF	TGCGCCAGCAGCTTGGCATGGACTGTGAACACCGGGGAGCTGTTTTTT
many	NA	TRBV7-9	TRBJ2-6	CASSLSVGVGANVLTF	TGTGCCAGCAGCTTAAGCGTTGGGGTTGGGGCCAACGTCCTGACTTTC
NA	TRBD1	TRBV25-1	TRBJ2-2	CASSPGTGSTGELFF	TGTGCCAGCAGTCCGGGGACAGGGAGCACCGGGGAGCTGTTTTTT
many	NA	TRBV4-3	TRBJ1-6	CASSQVGSGSPLHF	TGCGCCAGCAGCCAAGTAGGTTCTGGATCACCCCTCCACTTT
NA	NA	TRBV20-1	TRBJ1-1	CSARDSKRLAEAFF	TGCAGTGCTAGAGATAGTAAACGACTAGCGGAAGCTTTCTTT
many	TRBD1	TRBV20-1	TRBJ1-5	CSARGQGASNQPQHF	TGCAGTGCTAGAGGACAGGGCGCGAGCAATCAGCCCCAGCATTTT
NA	NA	TRBV29-1	TRBJ2-3	CSGHRVADTQYF	TGCAGCGGTCACAGGGTAGCAGATACGCAGTATTTT
NA	NA	TRBV2	TRBJ1-6	CASSDSWPLHF	TGTGCCAGCAGCGACTCGTGGCCCCTCCACTTT
many	NA	TRBV7-2	TRBJ2-7	CASSLIGQHYEQYF	TGTGCCAGCAGCTTGATAGGACAGCATTACGAGCAGTACTTC
many	NA	TRBV5-1	TRBJ1-1	CASSPKQGPNTEAFF	TGCGCCAGCAGCCCAAAACAGGGACCGAACACTGAAGCTTTCTTT
many	NA	TRBV3-1	TRBJ1-6	CASRHVDRQANSPLHF	TGTGCCAGCAGACACGTTGATCGACAGGCGAATTCACCCCTCCACTTT
NA	NA	TRBV6-1	TRBJ2-7	CASEAGAYEQYF	TGTGCCAGCGAGGCCGGCGCATACGAGCAGTACTTC
NA	TRBD1	TRBV2	TRBJ2-7	CASRRQGGHEQYF	TGTGCCAGCAGACGACAGGGGGGTCATGAGCAGTACTTC
many	TRBD2	TRBV5-1	TRBJ2-7	CASSLGRGGGSSYEQYF	TGCGCCAGCAGCTTGGGCCGCGGCGGGGGTAGCTCCTACGAGCAGTACTTC
few	TRBD1	TRBV2	TRBJ1-6	CASTQTGQGYSPLHF	TGTGCCAGCACACAAACGGGACAGGGATATTCACCCCTCCACTTT